These 4 T cell receptor beta chains originate from one sample sequenced in a study of T-cell memory formation after mild COVID-19. MiXCR, applied by TCRdb to the 5' RACE reads, yields one record per CDR3 protein. The sample shows more than 200,000 distinct CDR3 sequences, 15% to 20% of them seen only once. Sequenced material: PBMCs or a T cell subset sorted from them (not recorded which). These receptors were obtained from a man younger than 35 who had mild COVID-19 (a few samples of this study predate the infection). Cell type and time point are not known.

The chain couples TRBV5-5 to TRBJ2-2; the D is unclear. Trimming removed 0 bases from V and 8 bases from J, with 8 bases in between. The CDR3 has 13 amino acids. CDR1 and CDR2 (germline): SGHKS, YYEKEE (reference sequence). CDR3 bases: TGTGCCAGCAGCTTGGAGACCTGGGGGGAGCTGTTTTTT. Translating gives CASSLETWGELFF.

The chain employs TRBV18 and TRBJ1-5, with 8 bases aligning to TRBD1. The germline V gene has CDR1 KGHSH and CDR2 LQKENI. There are 14 residues in the CDR3. V gave up 5 bases and J gave up 3 bases; unmatched junction bases: 3. Here the CDR3 DNA reads TGTGCCAGCTCAAGGGACAGGAACAATCAGCCCCAGCATTTT. The encoded protein is CASSRDRNNQPQHF.

The V and J genes are TRBV11-1 and TRBJ1-2; no reliable D call. The CDR3 covers 14 residues. Trimming stripped 5 bases from V and 7 bases from J, with 17 bases between. CDR1 is SGHAT and CDR2 is FQDESV in the germline V gene (reference sequence). CDR3 residues: CASSLEILGSGYTF. CDR3 DNA: TGTGCCAGCAGCCTTGAAATATTGGGGTCTGGCTACACCTTC.

This clonotype has a count of ten or more. The gene calls are TRBV4-3 and TRBJ1-2; a weak D match, TRBD1 (5 bases). Germline lookup yields CDR1 LGHNA and CDR2 YSLEER. The CDR3 consists of 15 residues. Trimming shortened V by 1 base and J by 2 bases, and 11 bases separated the two germline ends. CDR3 protein: CASSQVGGINYGYTF. Here the CDR3 DNA reads TGCGCCAGCAGCCAAGTGGGGGGTATCAACTATGGCTACACCTTC.